This T cell receptor beta chain was recovered during a study of shared clonotypes between healthy human individuals (dated by TCRdb to the early 2020s). For context, the study as a whole: A couple of women and a few men aged 18 to 49 years were included in the cohort. For each donor, CD4 naive and CD4 memory were each run on three plates, CD8 naive on two plates, and CD8 memory on one plate. Blood TCR repertoires of about 5 healthy adults were deeply sequenced to estimate repertoire size and the extent of clonotype sharing between individuals. Different laboratories and diverse techniques were used to prepare libraries and sequence TCR repertoires, to increase sequencing depth and limit assay-specific biases. Leukapheresis yielded between about 0.94 and 8.9 billion PBMCs per donor. Points the paper makes about the study in general: Higher generation probabilities were observed for clonotypes shared by all four sorted-subset donors than for non-shared clonotypes. Across a few donors, about 4.5% of naive CD4, more than 3% of naive CD8, under 2.5% of memory CD4, and under 0.45% of memory CD8 clonotypes were shared. The small number of donors limited the genetic and exposure-history diversity represented. Based on pairwise subsampling, the degree of clonotype sharing among donors was expected to be affected by sequencing depth. Sampling was restricted to blood, and TCR repertoires in tissue are likely to differ from TCR repertoires in blood. Estimated clonotype richness was generally larger for naive than for memory subsets. Rarefaction of sorted-subset datasets indicated incomplete sequencing despite the large sequencing depth.

Relative to germline, V is 6 bases shorter and J is 1 base shorter, with 15 bases between their ends. CDR1 MGHDK and CDR2 SYGVNS were looked up in the germline V gene. The CDR3, cysteine through phenylalanine, is 15 amino acids long. Only the CDR3 region is kept as DNA, spanning 45 bases read in frame from base 1. The donors were healthy, HIV-negative adults with no recently reported acute infections or vaccinations. Only Caucasian adults living in Nashville, Tennessee, USA were represented among the donors. Magnetic negative selection was used to enrich CD4+ T cells, after which naive cells were positively selected on CD45RA and the negative fraction became the memory subset. After blood collection by leukapheresis, PBMCs were isolated using Ficoll-Histopaque density gradient centrifugation and then cryopreserved in the vapor phase of liquid nitrogen. Analytical flow cytometry was used to check the purity and quantity of every magnetically sorted T cell population. From each sorted fraction, genomic DNA was isolated and quantified by UV absorbance on a Nanodrop 2000c.

Note on this clone: Its target antigen remains unknown. Base qualities are not at hand, and no much larger clone is one base apart.

TCR CDR3 regions were amplified from genomic DNA by multiplex PCR using the deep immunoSEQ assay. For each cell subset, the extracted genomic DNA was distributed evenly across all wells of several immunoSEQ 96-well plates, and each plate served as one replicate. For sorted subsets, around 0.2 ug of genomic DNA, equivalent to 25,000 to 30,000 T cell genomes, went into each replicate PCR. The purified libraries were quantified using a Qubit 3.0 fluorometer, sized with a Bioanalyzer 2100, and then quantified again using the KAPA Library Quantification kit. Each immunoSEQ 96-well plate was sequenced on its own single-read 150-cycle Illumina NextSeq 550 flow cell. In the authors' own workflow: Because only junctional sequences without quality scores were contained in the immunoSEQ output, filtering matching that applied to full-length reads could not be performed. Sequences were annotated with PyIR, a Python wrapper for IgBLAST v1.9, using IMGT germline references to assign V/J genes and CDR3. Reads were filtered out if the reads had weak V/J assignments (E-value above 1e-6), no CDR3, stop codons, out-of-frame junctions, or ambiguous translated residues. V3J clonotypes were defined by identical inferred V gene, J gene, and CDR3 amino acid sequence. The percentage overlap between two repertoires was calculated by dividing the number of shared unique clonotypes by the size of the smaller repertoire. Richness of each repertoire was evaluated using RTK rarefaction, the Chao1 estimator, and Recon v2.1 estimates of unobserved clonotypes. Generation probabilities for all TCRbeta clonotypes obtained by the gDNA method from several donors were computed using OLGA. What TCRdb holds here is the immuneACCESS table cut down to in-frame rearrangements. Part of the clones is not present; checked against another copy, under half of the missing clones reflect an unresolved V gene, and the others are unexplained. V and J calls plus clone size are reproduced from that table; the DNA served to infer D and trimming. The sample table shows approximately 2.3 million clones, and 90% to 95% are seen once. 0.39% of the sample is held by the ten biggest clonotypes.

In this chain, TRBV25-1 is recombined with TRBJ1-1; the D gene is perhaps TRBD1, on 6 matching bases. Specimen: naive CD4+ T cells from PBMCs. The sample's cell subset or site label is to be understood as: CD45RA+ positively selected. This receptor was taken from a man aged 18 to 35 in good health. Some clones in this sample may be carry-over from other donors' samples. For the CDR3, the sequence is CASSKGGQANTEAFF. The sequenced DNA is TGTGCCAGCAGCAAAGGGGGACAAGCGAACACTGAAGCTTTCTTT.